The entry below gives a single T cell receptor beta chain sequence along with its context. This sample is part of a study of blood T cell repertoires in COVID-19. Overall study context: The United States, Italy and Spain were the sources of the acute and convalescent COVID-19 samples. PBMCs, B-cell-depleted T cells, or T cells were the source of the cDNA or gDNA that made up the material.

In the source study's methods: Reference gene primers were amplified, and this amplification served to estimate nucleated cell counts. TCRdb keeps only in-frame clones here, not all; method: immunoSEQ multiplex PCR. Clone size and the V and J calls come from that table; the DNA yielded D and trimming. The sample lists 100,000 to 150,000 clones, approximately 80% occurring once. Germline V lookup: CDR1 MDHEN, CDR2 SYDVKM. CDR3 length equals 14 residues. V lost 6 bases and J lost 9; bases outside the gene matches: 10. Source material: peripheral blood. This sequence originates from a woman aged 45-59 years with acute or convalescent COVID-19. This chain connects TRBV28 to TRBJ1-5; 8 bases line up with TRBD1. As DNA, the CDR3 is TGTGCCAGCAGGCCGACAGGGGTTGTAGGGCCCCAGCATTTT. Translation: CASRPTGVVGPQHF. Complete variable domain (other parts from reference TRBV28 and TRBJ1-5): DVKVTQSSRYLVKRTGEKVFLECVQDMDHENMFWYRQDPGLGLRLIYFSYDVKMKEKGDIPEGYSVSREKKERFSLILESASTNQTSMYLCASRPTGVVGPQHFGDGTRLSIL.